The 28 T cell receptor beta chains below all came from one sample that was sequenced in a study of glioma-infiltrating T cells. TCR alpha and beta CDR3 regions were amplified from RNA using iRepertoire nested multiplex PCR. TCRdb itself ran the multiplex PCR reads through MiXCR, one entry per CDR3 protein. The table has about 130,000 distinct CDR3 sequences, 20% to 25% seen once. The sequencing input was glioma tissue, nonneoplastic brain tissue, or PBMCs (not recorded which). These receptors all stem from a human donor with low-grade glioma or glioblastoma, undergoing nonglioma brain surgery, or in good health (not recorded which).

This clonotype has a handful of counts. It may be a read error: a sequence one base away is much more abundant. This sequence joins TRBV27 and TRBJ2-3, with no clear D. Germline loops: CDR1 MNHEY, CDR2 SMNVEV (reference sequence). This CDR3 has 17 residues. The germline V and J ends were trimmed by 2 bases and 0 bases, with 15 bases remaining between them. CDR3 coding DNA: TGTGCCAGCAGTTTACACCGCGGAGCCCTTAGCACAGATACGCAGTATTTT. Translation: CASSLHRGALSTDTQYF.

This clonotype appeared many times. This sequence joins TRBV27 and TRBJ2-7, with 7 bases aligning to TRBD2. The CDR3 spans 13 residues. With 3 bases clipped from V and 3 bases from J, the junction kept 2 bases outside the gene matches. Germline V gene data show CDR1 as MNHEY and CDR2 as SMNVEV (reference sequence). The CDR3: CASSFGGSYEQYF. DNA for the CDR3: TGTGCCAGCAGTTTCGGCGGGAGCTACGAGCAGTACTTC.

The chain recombines TRBV29-1 with TRBJ2-3; D might be TRBD1 (6 bases). The CDR3 has 18 amino acids. Germline CDR1 reads SQVTM; CDR2 reads ANQGSEA. Trimming cost V 7 bases and J 1 base, with 27 bases left between them. The CDR3 DNA sequence: TGCAGCGCCGAAACCTCAGGAAAGGGGGTCCGCGGCACAGATACGCAGTATTTT. As protein: CSAETSGKGVRGTDTQYF.

This clonotype was seen repeatedly, ten times or more. The rearrangement uses TRBV7-8 and TRBJ2-3; 9 nucleotides match TRBD2. The trim removed 1 base at V and 2 bases at J, leaving 4 bases unmatched. The CDR3 totals 16 residues. CDR1 and CDR2 from the germline V gene are SGHVS and FQNEAQ. The CDR3 here is CASSLGTSAYTDTQYF. CDR3 coding DNA: TGTGCCAGCAGCTTAGGGACTAGCGCCTACACAGATACGCAGTATTTT.

This clonotype was counted many times. The chain is built from TRBV7-2 and TRBJ2-5; 15 bases align to TRBD2. Per the germline V gene, CDR1 is SGHTA and CDR2 is FQGNSA. V trimming: 5 bases; J trimming: 5 bases; junction bases outside the gene matches: 27. This CDR3 has 23 residues. In nucleotides, the CDR3 is TGTGCCAGCAGCCTACTAGCGCCCTATTTCACCGGGACTAGCGGGAGGACCCAGGAGACCCAGTACTTC. It yields the protein CASSLLAPYFTGTSGRTQETQYF.

This clonotype was counted only a few times. The chain links TRBV4-1 to TRBJ2-3; D remains ambiguous. Trimming cost V 1 base and J 10 bases, with 18 bases left between them. The CDR3 totals 15 residues. CDR1 and CDR2 (germline): MGHRA, YSYEKL. This CDR3 is CASSQGRALPSPQYF. In nucleotides, the CDR3 is TGCGCCAGCAGCCAAGGTAGGGCTCTCCCCTCTCCGCAGTATTTT.

This clonotype was counted many times. The chain uses TRBV4-3 and TRBJ2-3, with TRBD2 identical over 9 bases. CDR1 is LGHNA, CDR2 YSLEER, per germline. The CDR3 is made up of 19 amino acids. After removal of 0 bases from V and 0 bases from J, the junction contained 10 bases not matched to a gene. The CDR3 DNA is TGCGCCAGCAGCCAAGAGCAAGCGGGAGGCCCGGGAAGCACAGATACGCAGTATTTT. This translates into CASSQEQAGGPGSTDTQYF.

This clonotype has ten or more counts. The chain recombines TRBV27 with TRBJ2-1; tentative D call: TRBD2 (5 bases). This CDR3 contains 14 residues. The germline V gene has CDR1 MNHEY and CDR2 SMNVEV (reference sequence). Trimming stripped 2 bases from V and 3 bases from J, with 8 bases between. The CDR3 loop is CASSLLANYNEQFF. In DNA, the CDR3 is TGTGCCAGCAGTTTACTAGCTAACTACAATGAGCAGTTCTTC.

Comments on this clonotype: A much larger clone sits a single nucleotide away, making a read error possible. This chain uses TRBV7-9 with TRBJ2-7, with 8 bases identical to TRBD1. Germline V gives CDR1 SEHNR, CDR2 FQNEAQ (reference sequence). The CDR3 spans 16 residues. DNA for the CDR3: TGTGCCAGCAGCTTAGGATCAGGGGGCAGTACCTACGAGCAGTGCTTC. Protein: CASSLGSGGSTYEQCF. Together with reference TRBV7-9 and TRBJ2-7, the CDR3 gives the full variable domain: DTGVSQNPRHKITKRGQNVTFRCDPISEHNRLYWYRQTLGQGPEFLTYFQNEAQLEKSRLLSDRFSAERPKGSFSTLEIQRTEQGDSAMYLCASSLGSGGSTYEQCFGPGTRLTVT.

Only one count was recorded for this clonotype. CDR3 sequence (DNA): TGTGCCAGCAGTCGGAATCAGTCAGGCGCTGAAGCTTTCTTT. Translation gives CASSRNQSGAEAFF. This rearrangement joins TRBV28 to TRBJ1-1; the D is unclear. This CDR3 contains 14 residues. V was shortened by 5 bases and J by 6 bases, with 16 bases between the two germline ends. The V gene's germline CDR1 is MDHEN and CDR2 SYDVKM.

This clonotype was detected many times. This chain connects TRBV7-3 to TRBJ2-1; 12 bases are shared with TRBD1. This CDR3 has 15 amino acids. Germline CDR1 and CDR2: SGHTA and FQGTGA. J was trimmed by 5 bases and V by 8 bases; bases with no gene match: 7. CDR3 DNA sequence: TGTGCCAGCTCTAGGCGGGACAGGGGGCACAATGAGCAGTTCTTC. As protein: CASSRRDRGHNEQFF. The variable domain in full, completed from reference TRBV7-3 and TRBJ2-1, reads GAGVSQTPSNKVTEKGKYVELRCDPISGHTALYWYRQSLGQGPEFLIYFQGTGAADDSGLPNDRFFAVRPEGSVSTLKIQRTERGDSAVYLCASSRRDRGHNEQFFGPGTRLTVL.

This clonotype showed up just a few times. This may arise from a read error, as a much more abundant clone is one base away. The chain links TRBV6-2 or TRBV6-3 to TRBJ2-1, with TRBD1 as a possible D gene (5 bases). Germline V gives CDR1 MNHEY, CDR2 SVGEGT. The CDR3 totals 14 residues. V was pared by 5 bases and J by 9 bases, with 17 bases between. The CDR3 loop reads CASSRQFPDSEQFF. The DNA of the CDR3 is TGTGCCAGCAGTCGACAGTTTCCTGACAGTGAGCAGTTCTTC.

This clonotype was recorded once. Since a much larger clone is just one base distant, this may be a read error. V and J are TRBV9 and TRBJ2-1; D may be TRBD2 (6 bases). V was pared by 4 bases and J by 7 bases, with 15 bases between. The CDR3 is 14 residues long. In germline, CDR1 is SGDLS, CDR2 YYNGEE. CDR3 region: CASSQARSGNEQFF. The CDR3 DNA is TGTGCCAGCAGCCAAGCACGCAGCGGGAATGAGCAGTTCTTC.

The chain couples TRBV9 to TRBJ2-7; 7 positions match TRBD1. The CDR3 covers 15 residues. CDR1 and CDR2 from the germline V gene are SGDLS and YYNGEE. The J segment lost 3 bases and the V segment lost 0 bases, leaving 6 bases of the junction unmatched. CDR3: CASSVAVDRDYEQYF. Here the CDR3 DNA reads TGTGCCAGCAGCGTAGCAGTAGACAGGGACTACGAGCAGTACTTC.

This clonotype was seen repeatedly, ten times or more. The chain recombines TRBV7-9 with TRBJ2-3, with D maybe TRBD1 (6 bases). Looked up from germline, CDR1 is SEHNR and CDR2 is FQNEAQ (reference sequence). The CDR3 is 16 amino acids. Trimming took 5 bases from V and 0 from J, leaving 15 bases between them. CDR3 coding DNA: TGTGCCAGCAGCCCGAGCAGGGGCCTAAGCACAGATACGCAGTATTTT. This gives the protein CASSPSRGLSTDTQYF.

The chain employs TRBV5-4 and TRBJ2-5; 9 nucleotides agree with TRBD1. J was trimmed by 2 bases and V by 3 bases; bases with no gene match: 5. The CDR3 spans 15 residues. Germline CDR1 reads SGHNT; CDR2 reads YYREEE (reference sequence). The CDR3 DNA reads TGTGCCAGCAGCTGGACAGGGGAGGGGCAAGAGACCCAGTACTTC. Amino acid sequence: CASSWTGEGQETQYF.

The V and J genes are TRBV12-3 or TRBV12-4 and TRBJ1-5; weak D call: TRBD1 (6 bases). V gave up 1 base and J gave up 4 bases, with 8 bases separating them. This CDR3 spans 14 amino acids. CDR3 sequence (DNA): TGTGCCAGCAGTTTAGGGGGGCCGAATCAGCCCCAGCATTTT. Protein sequence: CASSLGGPNQPQHF.

This clonotype was seen more than once but under ten times. This chain joins TRBV14 and TRBJ2-7, with D unresolved. There are 13 residues in the CDR3. V shed 4 bases and J shed 2 bases, with 9 bases lying between them. Germline V lookup: CDR1 SGHDN, CDR2 FVKESK. DNA for the CDR3: TGTGCCAGCAGCCCTCCCTGGGCCTACGAGCAGTACTTC. This sequence encodes CASSPPWAYEQYF. Drawing the rest from reference TRBV14 and TRBJ2-7, the complete variable domain is EAGVTQFPSHSVIEKGQTVTLRCDPISGHDNLYWYRRVMGKEIKFLLHFVKESKQDESGMPNNRFLAERTGGTYSTLKVQPAELEDSGVYFCASSPPWAYEQYFGPGTRLTVT.

At least ten counts were recorded for this clonotype. The chain recombines TRBV10-1 with TRBJ2-5, with a weak D call TRBD1 (5 bases). Looked up from germline, CDR1 is WNHNN and CDR2 is SYGVQD (reference sequence). The CDR3 spans 12 residues. V dropped 8 bases and J dropped 1 base, with 8 bases sitting between them. DNA for the CDR3: TGCGCCAGCGGGGCTAGCCAAGAGACCCAGTACTTC. This codes for CASGASQETQYF.

In this sample, this clonotype turned up many times. This rearrangement joins TRBV20-1 to TRBJ2-5; 7 positions match TRBD1. There are 14 residues in the CDR3. J was trimmed by 5 bases and V by 6 bases; bases with no gene match: 12. Germline assignment: CDR1 DFQATT and CDR2 SNEGSKA (reference sequence). The CDR3 reads CSALHPTGYETQYF. The CDR3, as DNA: TGCAGTGCCTTACACCCGACAGGGTACGAGACCCAGTACTTC.

Turning to this clonotype: An end of the junction does not agree with germline; a read error may underlie this. This rearrangement joins TRBV18 to TRBJ2-1; 13 bases align to TRBD2. The CDR3 spans 16 residues. From germline, CDR1 is KGHSH and CDR2 LQKENI. Here the CDR3 DNA reads TGTGCCAGCTCTTCGGGACTAGCGGGACTGTACAATGAGCAATTCTTC. This encodes CASSSGLAGLYNEQFF.

The chain recombines TRBV5-1 with TRBJ2-1; the match to TRBD1 covers 8 bases. The CDR3 sequence is 16 residues long. The trim removed 0 bases at V and 7 bases at J, leaving 9 bases unmatched. Germline CDR1 and CDR2: SGHRS and YFSETQ. The CDR3 protein is CASSLVGRGRRNEQFF. Here the CDR3 DNA reads TGCGCCAGCAGCTTGGTAGGCAGGGGGCGCAGAAATGAGCAGTTCTTC. Drawing the rest from reference TRBV5-1 and TRBJ2-1, the complete variable domain is KAGVTQTPRYLIKTRGQQVTLSCSPISGHRSVSWYQQTPGQGLQFLFEYFSETQRNKGNFPGRFSGRQFSNSRSEMNVSTLELGDSALYLCASSLVGRGRRNEQFFGPGTRLTVL.

This clonotype was picked up a small number of times. The chain combines TRBV5-8 with TRBJ2-1; 8 nucleotides match TRBD1. Germline V gene data show CDR1 as SGHTS and CDR2 as YDEGEE. J gave up 10 bases and V 4 bases, and 13 bases lay outside the gene matches. The CDR3 runs to 15 residues. The CDR3 protein is CASSPSGGAPSEQFF. CDR3 nucleotides: TGTGCCAGCAGCCCGTCAGGGGGCGCTCCGTCCGAGCAGTTCTTC.

There are many counts of this clonotype. This chain links TRBV7-6 with TRBJ2-3; D possibly matches TRBD1 or TRBD2 (6 bases each). Deletions cut 1 base from V and 0 bases from J, with 11 bases between. Germline V lookup: CDR1 SGHVS, CDR2 FNYEAQ. This CDR3 is 16 amino acids long. The CDR3 nucleotides are TGTGCCAGCAGCTTAGGCGGCGGGACAAGCACAGATACGCAGTATTTT. It encodes CASSLGGGTSTDTQYF.

The J gene is TRBJ2-1, the V gene TRBV9; weak D call: TRBD2 (5 bases). With 4 bases removed from V and 9 bases from J, the gap between germline ends came to 14 bases. There are 13 residues in the CDR3. The germline V gene encodes CDR1 SGDLS and CDR2 YYNGEE. CDR3 protein: CASSRLNSVEQFF. In DNA form, the CDR3 reads TGTGCCAGCAGCCGCCTGAATAGCGTTGAGCAGTTCTTC. The full variable domain, rest sourced from reference TRBV9 and TRBJ2-1, is DSGVTQTPKHLITATGQRVTLRCSPRSGDLSVYWYQQSLDQGLQFLIQYYNGEERAKGNILERFSAQQFPDLHSELNLSSLELGDSALYFCASSRLNSVEQFFGPGTRLTVL.

There are many counts of this clonotype. J is TRBJ2-1 and V is TRBV4-2; 10 nucleotides line up with TRBD1. V trimming: 4 bases; J trimming: 7 bases; junction bases outside the gene matches: 1. This CDR3 is 13 amino acids long. Germline CDR1 is LGHNA and CDR2 is YNFKEQ. The CDR3 DNA follows: TGTGCCAGCAGCCGGGACAGGGGTAATGAGCAGTTCTTC. This gives the protein CASSRDRGNEQFF.

This clonotype was picked up many times. The rearrangement links TRBV6-2 or TRBV6-3 to TRBJ2-7, with D perhaps TRBD2 (5 bases). The CDR3 contains 15 residues. Germline V lookup: CDR1 MNHEY, CDR2 SVGEGT. Trimming left V 2 bases short and J 5 bases short, with 16 bases between. CDR3 region: CASSYTGAGDNEQYF. The CDR3 region has the DNA TGTGCCAGCAGTTACACGGGCGCCGGGGATAACGAGCAGTACTTC.

The V gene is TRBV7-9, the J gene TRBJ2-2, with TRBD1 matching 7 bases. The CDR3 is 14 residues long. The V segment lost 7 bases and the J segment 0 bases; nucleotides outside the gene matches: 2. Looked up from germline, CDR1 is SEHNR and CDR2 is FQNEAQ (reference sequence). In DNA form, the CDR3 reads TGTGCCAGCACCGGGACAGCGAACACCGGGGAGCTGTTTTTT. It specifies CASTGTANTGELFF.